The 17 T cell receptor beta chains below all came from one sample that was sequenced in a study of cytomegalovirus exposure and HLA in healthy donors. Here immunoSEQ multiplex PCR was the method, and the copy in TCRdb shows in-frame clones only, minus some. The table has over 55,000 clones, roughly 96% seen once. Sequenced sample: PBMCs. The source is a man aged 18-30 years in good health and CMV-seronegative.

V gene TRBV7-2 combines with J gene TRBJ1-4, with D perhaps TRBD1 (6 bases). Germline V lookup: CDR1 SGHTA, CDR2 FQGNSA. The V gene lost 5 bases and the J gene lost 3 bases, with 10 bases spanning the gap. The CDR3 contains 14 residues. Written as DNA, the CDR3 is TGTGCCAGCAGCCCAACAGGGTCTAATGAAAAACTGTTTTTT. Residues: CASSPTGSNEKLFF.

J is TRBJ2-2 and V is TRBV6-6; 10 positions agree with TRBD1. The CDR3 contains 15 residues. Trimming cost V 5 bases and J 6 bases; bases outside gene matches: 6. CDR1 is MNHNY, CDR2 SVGAGI, per germline (reference sequence). The chain's CDR3 is CASSPGQGPPGELFF. DNA of the CDR3: TGTGCCAGCAGTCCGGGACAGGGGCCCCCCGGGGAGCTGTTTTTT.

In regard to this clone: This same CDR3 is encoded by further DNA sequences in the sample. This chain links TRBV2 with TRBJ2-5; 8 bases are a match to TRBD2. V lost 7 bases and J lost 1; bases outside the gene matches: 5. CDR1 and CDR2 from the germline V gene are SNHLY and FYNNEI. The CDR3 totals 14 residues. CDR3 nucleotide sequence: TGTGCCAGCACTAGTCTAGCGGGCCAAGAGACCCAGTACTTC. Its translation: CASTSLAGQETQYF.

This chain connects TRBV5-6 to TRBJ2-7; D gene ambiguous. CDR3 length: 14 residues. V lost 3 bases to trimming and J lost 0 bases, with 10 bases between them. CDR1 is SGHDT, CDR2 YYEEEE, per germline. CDR3 region: CASSWAMNSYEQYF. The CDR3 DNA is TGTGCCAGCAGCTGGGCTATGAACTCCTACGAGCAGTACTTC.

The V gene is TRBV28, the J gene TRBJ2-2, with a possible D match to TRBD2 (5 bases). The CDR3 covers 18 residues. Germline CDR1 is MDHEN and CDR2 is SYDVKM. V was shortened by 3 bases and J by 4 bases, with 21 bases between the two germline ends. Here the CDR3 DNA reads TGTGCCAGCAGTTTCCCGACCGGAGAGGGCTACGGCACCGGGGAGCTGTTTTTT. This encodes CASSFPTGEGYGTGELFF.

The chain couples TRBV19 to TRBJ1-4; 9 positions match TRBD1. The germline V gene has CDR1 LNHDA and CDR2 SQIVND (reference sequence). After removal of 5 bases from V and 3 bases from J, the junction contained 7 bases not matched to a gene. The CDR3 has 16 amino acids. The CDR3, as DNA: TGTGCCAGTAGTCCCTGGACAGGGGTGGCTAATGAAAAACTGTTTTTT. Its translation is CASSPWTGVANEKLFF.

The rearrangement uses TRBV7-9 and TRBJ2-7; TRBD2 agrees at 10 bases. Trimming removed 5 bases from V and 4 bases from J; junction bases left unmatched: 8. The CDR3 runs 15 residues. Germline CDR1 SEHNR, CDR2 FQNEAQ (reference sequence). DNA for the CDR3: TGTGCCAGCAGCAGGGGAGTAGCGGGAGGATACGAGCAGTACTTC. This translates into CASSRGVAGGYEQYF.

The chain links TRBV5-1 to TRBJ2-1; 8 positions match TRBD2. V gave up 5 bases and J gave up 8 bases; unmatched junction bases: 12. Germline V CDR1 and CDR2: SGHRS, YFSETQ. The CDR3 consists of 15 residues. The CDR3 DNA follows: TGCGCCAGCAGGATTTTAGGGACTAGAGGAGATGAGCAGTTCTTC. Residues: CASRILGTRGDEQFF.

The rearrangement joins TRBV11-2 to TRBJ2-7, with a weak D call TRBD2 (7 bases). With 4 bases removed from V and 6 bases from J, the gap between germline ends came to 10 bases. Germline values: CDR1 SGHAT, CDR2 FQNNGV. This CDR3 is built from 12 residues. The CDR3 protein is CASSYRGAEQYF. CDR3 coding DNA: TGTGCCAGCAGCTACCGGGGGGCCGAGCAGTACTTC. Looking up the rest from reference TRBV11-2 and TRBJ2-7 gives the full variable domain: EAGVAQSPRYKIIEKRQSVAFWCNPISGHATLYWYQQILGQGPKLLIQFQNNGVVDDSQLPKDRFSAERLKGVDSTLKIQPAKLEDSAVYLCASSYRGAEQYFGPGTRLTVT.

The V and J genes are TRBV27 and TRBJ2-1, with a possible D match to TRBD1 (6 bases). The CDR3 has 16 residues. Trimming removed 7 bases from V and 7 bases from J, with 23 bases in between. Germline CDR1 MNHEY, CDR2 SMNVEV (reference sequence). The CDR3 protein is CASTIYGQGIENEQFF. The DNA of the CDR3 is TGTGCCAGCACCATTTACGGTCAGGGGATAGAAAATGAGCAGTTCTTC.

This chain joins TRBV7-8 and TRBJ2-1; 8 bases are a match to TRBD2. The CDR3 has 16 residues. From germline, CDR1 is SGHVS and CDR2 FQNEAQ. The ends lost 1 base at V and 8 bases at J; junction bases unmatched: 10. The DNA for the CDR3 is TGTGCCAGCAGCTTAGAGGCGGGAGGCAAGGGGTATGAGCAGTTCTTC. The encoded protein is CASSLEAGGKGYEQFF.

In this sample, this clone turned up once. The chain couples TRBV7-6 to TRBJ2-3; 12 bases match TRBD2. Germline-derived CDR1 and CDR2 are SGHVS and FNYEAQ. There are 13 residues in the CDR3. V shed 6 bases, J shed 9 bases, and the junction held 4 bases outside the gene matches. The CDR3: CASRGTSGYTQYF. The CDR3 DNA is TGTGCCAGCAGAGGGACTAGCGGGTACACGCAGTATTTT.

Concerning this clone itself: One junction end does not reproduce the germline sequence, and a read error may be involved. The gene calls are TRBV6-1 and TRBJ2-7, with 7 bases that match TRBD1. From germline, CDR1 is MNHNS and CDR2 SASEGT. This CDR3 has 15 residues. The CDR3 here is CASSDLPGQRVMLQF. CDR3 coding DNA: TGTGCCAGCAGTGACCTTCCGGGACAGAGAGTTATGTTGCAGTTC.

This chain joins TRBV19 and TRBJ1-5; D call uncertain. Germline lookup yields CDR1 LNHDA and CDR2 SQIVND (reference sequence). Trimming cost V 3 bases and J 5 bases, with 11 bases left between them. The CDR3 sequence is 14 residues long. The CDR3 is CASSMREIHQPQHF. For the CDR3, the DNA is TGTGCCAGTAGTATGAGGGAGATACATCAGCCCCAGCATTTT.

The chain couples TRBV19 to TRBJ2-2; D remains ambiguous. This CDR3 contains 14 residues. CDR1 is LNHDA and CDR2 is SQIVND in the germline V gene (reference sequence). The V and J ends lost 2 bases and 2 bases respectively, with 6 bases between them. The CDR3 sequence is CASSISHNTGELFF. The CDR3 DNA is TGTGCCAGTAGTATATCACATAACACCGGGGAGCTGTTTTTT. The entire variable domain, with the rest obtained from reference TRBV19 and TRBJ2-2, is as follows: DGGITQSPKYLFRKEGQNVTLSCEQNLNHDAMYWYRQDPGQGLRLIYYSQIVNDFQKGDIAEGYSVSREKKESFPLTVTSAQKNPTAFYLCASSISHNTGELFFGEGSRLTVL.

The V call is TRBV7-8, the J call TRBJ1-4, with 7 bases aligning to TRBD1. This CDR3 region has 17 residues. Germline CDR1 reads SGHVS; CDR2 reads FQNEAQ. The trim removed 1 base at V and 2 bases at J, leaving 7 bases unmatched. The chain's CDR3 is CASSLVRQGATNEKLFF. The CDR3 DNA reads as TGTGCCAGCAGCTTAGTGAGACAGGGTGCTACTAATGAAAAACTGTTTTTT.

J is TRBJ1-2 and V is TRBV28; 9 positions agree with TRBD1. In germline, CDR1 is MDHEN, CDR2 SYDVKM. Unmatched junction bases numbered 1, after V lost 3 bases and J lost 2 bases. CDR3 length: 14 residues. This CDR3 reads CASSFDRGNYGYTF. The CDR3 DNA is TGTGCCAGCAGTTTTGACAGGGGGAACTATGGCTACACCTTC.